These 15 T cell receptor beta chains originate from one sample sequenced in a study of shared clonotypes between healthy human individuals. Here immunoSEQ multiplex PCR was the method, and the copy in TCRdb shows in-frame clones only, minus some. The data contain roughly 1,000,000 clones, 75% to 85% of them singletons. Sequenced input: memory CD4+ T cells from PBMCs. Subset in this sample: CD45RA-negative fraction. The receptors were gathered from a man aged 18 to 29 in good health. Some clones in this sample may be carry-over from other donors' samples.

The chain couples TRBV5-6 to TRBJ1-2; D gene unclear. Germline lookup yields CDR1 SGHDT and CDR2 YYEEEE. Deletions cut 0 bases from V and 9 bases from J, with 15 bases between. CDR3 length: 14 residues. CDR3 loop: CASSLGPRPASYTF. The CDR3 region has the DNA TGTGCCAGCAGCTTGGGACCCAGGCCTGCGAGCTACACCTTC.

CDR3 sequence: CASRQGVANQPQHF. CDR3 nucleotide sequence: TGTGCCAGCAGGCAGGGGGTTGCTAATCAGCCCCAGCATTTT. This chain connects TRBV2 to TRBJ1-5; 7 positions match TRBD1. V lost 6 bases and J lost 4; bases outside the gene matches: 6. From germline, CDR1 is SNHLY and CDR2 FYNNEI. CDR3 length equals 14 residues.

V and J are TRBV7-2 and TRBJ1-5; 9 bases are shared with TRBD1. Per germline, CDR1 SGHTA and CDR2 FQGNSA. The J segment lost 0 bases and the V segment lost 7 bases, leaving 10 bases of the junction unmatched. The CDR3 contains 17 residues. CDR3 coding DNA: TGTGCCAGCACCGAGGGACAGGGAGTTTATAGCAATCAGCCCCAGCATTTT. Translating it yields CASTEGQGVYSNQPQHF.

The chain recombines TRBV5-1 with TRBJ1-4, with 7 bases fitting TRBD1. Trimming took 1 base from V and 8 from J; bases not matched to a gene: 11. Germline CDR1 SGHRS, CDR2 YFSETQ. The CDR3 is 16 amino acids. CDR3 residues: CASSLSPQGEREKLFF. CDR3 DNA: TGCGCCAGCAGCTTGTCCCCCCAGGGGGAAAGGGAAAAACTGTTTTTT.

The rearrangement uses TRBV28 and TRBJ2-5; D call uncertain. The tail of the sequence fits TRBJ2-7 better, so the J call may be wrong. Germline CDR1 and CDR2: MDHEN and SYDVKM. The CDR3 is 14 residues long. The CDR3 reads CASSTTRTLYEQYF. For the CDR3, the DNA is TGTGCCAGCAGTACAACGCGGACCCTATACGAGCAGTACTTC.

The table lists this clone with a few counts. The CDR3 sequence is CASSQLGQGLAYTF. The CDR3 DNA reads as TGTGCCAGCAGCCAGCTCGGACAGGGATTAGCCTACACCTTC. The chain links TRBV14 to TRBJ1-2; 8 positions match TRBD1. Germline lookup yields CDR1 SGHDN and CDR2 FVKESK. The CDR3 consists of 14 residues. J lost 10 bases, V lost 3 bases, and 10 bases had no gene match. Supplemented by reference TRBV14 and TRBJ1-2, the full variable domain reads EAGVTQFPSHSVIEKGQTVTLRCDPISGHDNLYWYRRVMGKEIKFLLHFVKESKQDESGMPNNRFLAERTGGTYSTLKVQPAELEDSGVYFCASSQLGQGLAYTFGSGTRLTVV.

The chain carries TRBV28 and TRBJ2-7; D possibly uses TRBD1 or TRBD2 (5 bases each). This CDR3 spans 15 amino acids. V dropped 5 bases and J dropped 2 bases, with 16 bases sitting between them. Germline loops: CDR1 MDHEN, CDR2 SYDVKM. CDR3 in amino acids: CASSPPGTLPYEQYF. In DNA, the CDR3 is TGTGCCAGCAGTCCCCCCGGGACCCTACCCTACGAGCAGTACTTC.

This clone has just one count. The V gene is TRBV2, the J gene TRBJ1-2, with D possibly being TRBD1 (5 bases). Germline V gene sequence: CDR1 SNHLY, CDR2 FYNNEI. V was trimmed by 7 bases and J by 6 bases, leaving 15 bases between them. The CDR3 contains 13 residues. CDR3 sequence reads: CASNGREGDGYTF. CDR3 bases: TGTGCCAGCAATGGCAGGGAAGGCGATGGCTACACCTTC.

The rearrangement joins TRBV5-1 to TRBJ2-6; the D gene is possibly TRBD1 (6 bases). This CDR3 has 19 residues. Germline assignment: CDR1 SGHRS and CDR2 YFSETQ. Trimming took off 3 bases at V and 0 bases at J, with 19 bases between the two ends. The CDR3, as DNA: TGCGCCAGCAGCTGGGGGCCGCAGGCTGTCCTCTCTGGGGCCAACGTCCTGACTTTC. The encoded protein is CASSWGPQAVLSGANVLTF.

J is TRBJ2-1 and V is TRBV28, with D possibly TRBD2 on 6 matching bases. Germline V gene data show CDR1 as MDHEN and CDR2 as SYDVKM. V lost 8 bases, J lost 0 bases, and 20 bases lay in between. This CDR3 has 17 residues. CDR3 sequence: CASSSPGESSSYNEQFF. CDR3 DNA: TGTGCCAGCTCCTCCCCGGGGGAGTCGAGCTCCTACAATGAGCAGTTCTTC.

This clone was picked up a small number of times. The same CDR3 can be traced to other DNA sequences in this sample. CDR3 sequence: CASSFSGSTDTQYF. CDR3 DNA: TGTGCCAGCAGCTTTAGCGGGAGCACAGATACGCAGTATTTT. The chain links TRBV7-9 to TRBJ2-3; 7 bases are shared with TRBD2. With V trimmed by 3 bases and J by 0 bases, 0 bases remained unmatched. The CDR3 has 14 residues. Germline-derived CDR1 and CDR2 are SEHNR and FQNEAQ (reference sequence).

J is TRBJ1-2 and V is TRBV9; D call uncertain. Trimming stripped 3 bases from V and 8 bases from J, with 14 bases between. Germline assignment: CDR1 SGDLS and CDR2 YYNGEE. This CDR3 comprises 13 residues. As DNA, the CDR3 is TGTGCCAGCAGCGGAACAACCCCGGGGGGCTACACCTTC. Translated, it gives CASSGTTPGGYTF.

This chain uses TRBV15 with TRBJ2-7; D gene unclear. The CDR3 sequence is 12 residues long. Trimming took 7 bases from V and 5 from J, leaving 12 bases between them. CDR1 and CDR2 (germline): LNHNV, YYDKDF (reference sequence). Written as DNA, the CDR3 is TGTGCCACCACCTCTCCGGGCCACGAGCAGTACTTC. It translates to CATTSPGHEQYF.

V is TRBV6-1 and J is TRBJ1-1; TRBD1 agrees at 10 bases. CDR1 MNHNS and CDR2 SASEGT come from the germline V gene. The CDR3 is 16 residues long. With V trimmed by 4 bases and J by 5 bases, 10 bases remained unmatched. The DNA for the CDR3 is TGTGCCAGCAGTGGGCGAAGACAGGGGGCGAGGACTGAAGCTTTCTTT. Translation gives CASSGRRQGARTEAFF.

This chain joins TRBV19 and TRBJ2-7; 7 nucleotides line up with TRBD2. V lost 5 bases to trimming and J lost 2 bases; unmatched junction nucleotides: 12. Per the germline V gene, CDR1 is LNHDA and CDR2 is SQIVND (reference sequence). The CDR3 has 16 amino acids. DNA for the CDR3: TGTGCCAGTAGTCCCTCGGGCGGGAGCGGTACCTACGAGCAGTACTTC. Amino acid sequence: CASSPSGGSGTYEQYF.